This is a list of T cell receptor beta chains from one sample in a study of blood T cell repertoires in COVID-19. The data were produced by immunoSEQ multiplex PCR, yet TCRdb's version contains in-frame clones alone and is incomplete. The sample lists 140,000 to 150,000 clones, 78% occurring once. The sequencing sample was made of PBMCs or T cells enriched from blood (not recorded which). The receptors were gathered from a woman between 50 and 59 years old who had recovered from COVID-19. Each CDR3 is given with its conserved first and last residue. D genes are given only for firm matches. Expanded clones get a size class; other rows say once, few or many, or leave the size out.

clone_size d_call j_call cdr3_length v_call cdr3_aa cdr3_nt
NA NA TRBJ1-2 14 TRBV27 CASSLWAGGNGYTF TGTGCCAGCAGTTTATGGGCGGGGGGGAATGGCTACACCTTC
NA TRBD1 TRBJ2-2 13 TRBV29-1 CSVTGTGGGELFF TGCAGCGTCACCGGGACAGGCGGCGGGGAGCTGTTTTTT
NA NA TRBJ1-5 14 TRBV11-2 CASSPRAGDQPQHF TGTGCCAGCAGCCCACGGGCAGGGGACCAGCCCCAGCATTTT
NA NA TRBJ2-7 13 TRBV25-1 CASSPGTSYEQYF TGTGCCAGCAGCCCCGGGACAAGCTACGAGCAGTACTTC
NA TRBD2 TRBJ2-1 17 TRBV10-2 CASSEYPSGGEYNEQFF TGCGCCAGCAGTGAGTACCCTAGCGGGGGGGAGTACAATGAGCAGTTCTTC
NA NA TRBJ1-6 16 TRBV5-1 CASSLDGSSYNSPLHF TGCGCCAGCAGCTTGGACGGGAGCTCCTATAATTCACCCCTCCACTTT
NA TRBD2 TRBJ2-5 14 TRBV3-1/TRBV3-2 CASSPRDYKRTQYF TGTGCCAGCAGCCCCCGGGACTACAAGAGGACCCAGTACTTC
NA TRBD1 TRBJ2-1 13 TRBV28 CASQGQGAYEQFF TGTGCCAGCCAGGGACAGGGGGCCTATGAGCAGTTCTTC
NA TRBD1 TRBJ1-1 14 TRBV5-1 CASSLGTGDTEAFF TGCGCCAGCAGCTTGGGGACAGGGGATACTGAAGCTTTCTTT
NA TRBD1 TRBJ1-1 16 TRBV5-5 CASSWLQGAGNTEAFF TGTGCCAGCAGCTGGTTACAGGGGGCTGGGAACACTGAAGCTTTCTTT
NA NA TRBJ2-1 15 TRBV24-1 CATSDPTRDYNEQFF TGTGCCACCAGTGACCCTACCCGGGACTACAATGAGCAGTTCTTC
NA TRBD1 TRBJ1-6 16 TRBV25-1 CASSDPGTGGDSPLHF TGTGCCAGCAGTGACCCCGGGACAGGGGGGGACTCACCCCTCCACTTT
NA NA TRBJ1-6 15 TRBV19 CASSIFRSLHSPLHF TGTGCCAGTAGTATTTTTAGGAGTCTGCATTCACCCCTCCACTTT
NA TRBD2 TRBJ2-5 18 TRBV7-2 CASSRTILGLAGAETQYF TGTGCCAGCAGCCGGACCATCCTGGGACTAGCGGGGGCAGAGACCCAGTACTTC
NA NA TRBJ2-3 16 TRBV5-1 CASSLGYPRYGDTQYF TGCGCCAGCAGCTTGGGCTACCCGAGGTATGGAGATACGCAGTATTTT
NA TRBD2 TRBJ2-2 15 TRBV14 CASSQASGNTGELFF TGTGCCAGCAGCCAAGCTAGCGGGAACACCGGGGAGCTGTTTTTT
NA NA TRBJ1-2 14 TRBV7-9 CASSLVEGIHGYTF TGTGCCAGCAGCTTAGTGGAGGGAATCCATGGCTACACCTTC
NA NA TRBJ1-2 13 TRBV7-9 CASSTGVNYGYTF TGTGCCAGCAGCACGGGGGTCAACTATGGCTACACCTTC
NA NA TRBJ2-7 13 TRBV24-1 CATSSTGLGEQYF TGTGCCACCAGTTCCACAGGGCTAGGCGAGCAGTACTTC
NA NA TRBJ2-7 13 TRBV2 CASSEAGPYEQYF TGTGCCAGCAGTGAAGCGGGGCCCTACGAGCAGTACTTC
NA NA TRBJ1-2 14 TRBV7-9 CASSSRTTAGGYTF TGTGCCAGCAGCTCCCGGACAACCGCGGGAGGCTACACCTTC
few NA TRBJ1-1 11 TRBV21-1 CASSKGGEAFF TGTGCCAGCAGCAAGGGAGGTGAAGCTTTCTTT
many NA TRBJ2-1 18 TRBV28 CASSLRQVLLMGYNEQFF TGTGCCAGCAGTTTGCGACAAGTCCTCCTCATGGGCTACAATGAGCAGTTCTTC
NA TRBD1 TRBJ1-1 15 TRBV28 CASSLLSAGGTEAFF TGTGCCAGCAGTTTATTATCGGCAGGGGGCACTGAAGCTTTCTTT
few TRBD1 TRBJ2-7 13 TRBV3-1/TRBV3-2 CASSQTGTYEQYF TGTGCCAGCAGCCAGACAGGGACCTACGAGCAGTACTTC
once NA TRBJ1-5 15 TRBV11-2 CASSASAGTHQPQHF TGTGCCAGCAGCGCGTCAGCGGGGACTCATCAGCCCCAGCATTTT
NA NA TRBJ1-2 15 TRBV5-4 CASSLWTTTNYGYTF TGTGCCAGCAGCTTGTGGACAACTACTAACTATGGCTACACCTTC